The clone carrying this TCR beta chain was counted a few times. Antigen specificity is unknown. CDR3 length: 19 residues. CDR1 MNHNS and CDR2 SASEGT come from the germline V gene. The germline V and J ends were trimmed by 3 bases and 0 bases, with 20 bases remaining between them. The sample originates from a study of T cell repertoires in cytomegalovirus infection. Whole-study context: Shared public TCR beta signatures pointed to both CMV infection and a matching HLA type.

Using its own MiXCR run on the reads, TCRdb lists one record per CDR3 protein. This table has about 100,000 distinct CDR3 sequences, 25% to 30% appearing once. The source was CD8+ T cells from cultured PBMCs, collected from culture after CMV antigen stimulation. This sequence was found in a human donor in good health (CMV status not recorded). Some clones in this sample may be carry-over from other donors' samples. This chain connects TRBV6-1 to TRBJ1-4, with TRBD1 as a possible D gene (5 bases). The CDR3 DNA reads TGTGCCAGCAGTGACCCGAGGAGCATCCCGACAGCAACTAATGAAAAACTGTTTTTT. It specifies CASSDPRSIPTATNEKLFF.